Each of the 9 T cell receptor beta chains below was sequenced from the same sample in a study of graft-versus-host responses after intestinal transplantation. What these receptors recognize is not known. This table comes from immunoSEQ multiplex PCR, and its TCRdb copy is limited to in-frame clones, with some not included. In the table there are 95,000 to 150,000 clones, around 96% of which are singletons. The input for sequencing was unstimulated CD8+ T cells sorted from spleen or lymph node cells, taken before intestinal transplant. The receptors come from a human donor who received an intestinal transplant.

In DNA, the CDR3 is TGTGCCAGCAGCTTAGAACTAGCGCCCGGCAATGAGCAGTTCTTC. As protein: CASSLELAPGNEQFF. J is TRBJ2-1 and V is TRBV11-2; 7 bases fit TRBD2. The CDR3 has 15 residues. Germline lookup yields CDR1 SGHAT and CDR2 FQNNGV. Losses at the gene ends were 0 bases for V and 6 bases for J; bases not matched to a gene: 5.

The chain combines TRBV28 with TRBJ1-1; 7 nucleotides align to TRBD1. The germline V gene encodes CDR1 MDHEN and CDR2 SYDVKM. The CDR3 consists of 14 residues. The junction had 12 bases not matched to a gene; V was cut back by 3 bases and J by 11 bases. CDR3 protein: CASSLRYEGAHAFF. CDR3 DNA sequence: TGTGCCAGCAGTTTGAGGTATGAGGGGGCGCATGCTTTCTTT. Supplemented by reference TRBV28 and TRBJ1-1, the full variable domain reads DVKVTQSSRYLVKRTGEKVFLECVQDMDHENMFWYRQDPGLGLRLIYFSYDVKMKEKGDIPEGYSVSREKKERFSLILESASTNQTSMYLCASSLRYEGAHAFFGQGTRLTVV.

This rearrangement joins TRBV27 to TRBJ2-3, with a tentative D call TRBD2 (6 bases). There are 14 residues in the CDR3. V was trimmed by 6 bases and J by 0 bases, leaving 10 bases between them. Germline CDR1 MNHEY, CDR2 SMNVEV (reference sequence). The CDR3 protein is CASRGLPSTDTQYF. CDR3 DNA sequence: TGTGCCAGCAGGGGACTCCCTAGCACAGATACGCAGTATTTT.

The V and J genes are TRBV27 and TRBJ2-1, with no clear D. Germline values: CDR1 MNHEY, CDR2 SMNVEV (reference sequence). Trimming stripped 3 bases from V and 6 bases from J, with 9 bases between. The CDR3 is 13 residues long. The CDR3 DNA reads TGTGCCAGCAGTTTTTCCTTCGGCAATGAGCAGTTCTTC. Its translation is CASSFSFGNEQFF.

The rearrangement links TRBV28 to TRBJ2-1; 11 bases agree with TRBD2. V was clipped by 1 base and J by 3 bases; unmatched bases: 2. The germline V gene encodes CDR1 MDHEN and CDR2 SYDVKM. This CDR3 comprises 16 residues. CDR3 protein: CASSLLTSGGYNEQFF. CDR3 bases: TGTGCCAGCAGTTTATTAACTAGCGGGGGCTACAATGAGCAGTTCTTC.

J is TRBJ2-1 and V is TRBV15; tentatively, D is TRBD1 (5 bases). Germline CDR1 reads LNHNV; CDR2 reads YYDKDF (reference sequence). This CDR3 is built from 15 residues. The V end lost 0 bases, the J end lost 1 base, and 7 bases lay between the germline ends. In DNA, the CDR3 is TGTGCCACCAGCAGAGAAGGGGCATCCTACAATGAGCAGTTCTTC. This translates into CATSREGASYNEQFF.

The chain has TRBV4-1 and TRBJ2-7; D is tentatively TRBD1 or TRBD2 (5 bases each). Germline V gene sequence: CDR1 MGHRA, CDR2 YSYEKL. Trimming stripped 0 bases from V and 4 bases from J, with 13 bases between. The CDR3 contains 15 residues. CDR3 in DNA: TGCGCCAGCAGCCAAGATGAGGGGATCCGGTACGAGCAGTACTTC. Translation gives CASSQDEGIRYEQYF.

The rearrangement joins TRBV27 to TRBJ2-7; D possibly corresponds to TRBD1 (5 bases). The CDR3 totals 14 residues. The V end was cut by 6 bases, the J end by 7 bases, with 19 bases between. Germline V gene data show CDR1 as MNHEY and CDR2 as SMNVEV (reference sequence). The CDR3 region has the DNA TGTGCCAGCAGGACAGCGTCAGGGTCCTGGGAGCAGTACTTC. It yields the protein CASRTASGSWEQYF.

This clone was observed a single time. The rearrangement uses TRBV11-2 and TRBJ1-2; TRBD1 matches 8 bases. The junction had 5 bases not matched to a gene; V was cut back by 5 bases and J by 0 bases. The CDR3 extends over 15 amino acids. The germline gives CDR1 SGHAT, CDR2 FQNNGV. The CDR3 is CASSAPGGANYGYTF. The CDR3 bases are TGTGCCAGCAGCGCCCCAGGGGGCGCTAACTATGGCTACACCTTC.